Shown below are 32 T cell receptor beta chains from a single sample sequenced in a study of CD8 T cells in ankylosing spondylitis. TCRdb called the 5' RACE reads again in MiXCR, with one record for every CDR3 protein. Seen here are 350,000 to 400,000 distinct CDR3 sequences, 20% observed once, and the top ten hold approximately 14%. The sample consisted of blood, either unsorted or a sorted T cell fraction (not recorded which). The receptors were sampled from a male donor with ankylosing spondylitis or in good health (not recorded which).

The genes are TRBV29-1 and TRBJ2-5; a weak D match, TRBD2 (6 bases). Germline V gives CDR1 SQVTM, CDR2 ANQGSEA. The CDR3 runs to 13 residues. Trimming took off 2 bases at V and 3 bases at J, with 10 bases between the two ends. The CDR3, as DNA: TGCAGCGTTGAATGGAGGGAGGAAGAGACCCAGTACTTC. Amino acids: CSVEWREEETQYF.

This clonotype appeared a few times. This chain links TRBV29-1 with TRBJ2-7; D is undetermined. Germline CDR1 is SQVTM and CDR2 is ANQGSEA. The V gene lost 4 bases and the J gene lost 2 bases, with 9 bases spanning the gap. The CDR3 has 12 amino acids. The CDR3 DNA follows: TGCAGCGTTGTGGATACTACCTACGAGCAGTACTTC. Residues: CSVVDTTYEQYF.

This clonotype was seen a few times. The chain couples TRBV20-1 to TRBJ2-3; 7 positions agree with TRBD2. Per the germline V gene, CDR1 is DFQATT and CDR2 is SNEGSKA (reference sequence). V gave up 1 base and J gave up 2 bases; unmatched junction bases: 6. CDR3 length equals 15 residues. CDR3 in amino acids: CSARVAGDYTDTQYF. DNA of the CDR3: TGCAGTGCTAGAGTTGCGGGGGATTACACAGATACGCAGTATTTT.

The chain has TRBV21-1 and TRBJ2-5. TRBV21-1 is given as a pseudogene. The CDR3 runs 15 residues. CDR3 sequence reads: CASSSWPRVQETQYF. Here the CDR3 DNA reads TGTGCCAGCAGCTCGTGGCCTCGGGTTCAAGAGACCCAGTACTTC.

Many counts were recorded for this clonotype. The chain employs TRBV20-1 and TRBJ2-1, with TRBD2 identical over 12 bases. Trimming removed 2 bases from V and 2 bases from J; junction bases left unmatched: 4. Germline V lookup: CDR1 DFQATT, CDR2 SNEGSKA (reference sequence). The CDR3 runs 16 residues. The CDR3 DNA reads TGCAGTGCTAGACCCCTAGCGGGGGGGACCTACAATGAGCAGTTCTTC. Its protein product is CSARPLAGGTYNEQFF.

There are a few counts of this clonotype. The chain recombines TRBV4-1 with TRBJ1-2; the D is unclear. Germline V gene data show CDR1 as MGHRA and CDR2 as YSYEKL. The CDR3 is 13 amino acids. V was pared by 0 bases and J by 5 bases, with 7 bases between. Here the CDR3 DNA reads TGCGCCAGCAGCCAAGATCAGACATATGGCTACACCTTC. It yields the protein CASSQDQTYGYTF.

The chain carries TRBV30 and TRBJ2-1, with TRBD2 matching 8 bases. V shed 2 bases and J 3 bases; nucleotides not matched to a gene: 6. This CDR3 has 15 amino acids. In germline, CDR1 is GTSNPN, CDR2 SVGIG (reference sequence). The CDR3 region is CAWSIGRGDYNEQFF. DNA for the CDR3: TGTGCCTGGAGTATCGGGAGGGGGGACTACAATGAGCAGTTCTTC.

This clonotype appeared a few times. J is TRBJ2-3 and V is TRBV7-6; a possible D gene is TRBD2 (6 bases). Trimming removed 5 bases from V and 6 bases from J, with 18 bases in between. This CDR3 spans 15 amino acids. Germline V gene sequence: CDR1 SGHVS, CDR2 FNYEAQ. Here the CDR3 reads CASSAGLGTFDTQYF. The CDR3 DNA is TGTGCCAGCAGCGCGGGACTCGGTACGTTTGATACGCAGTATTTT.

This clonotype was detected a few times. This rearrangement joins TRBV2 to TRBJ2-1, with no clear D. This CDR3 is built from 12 residues. Germline V CDR1 and CDR2: SNHLY, FYNNEI. Trimming removed 11 bases from V and 4 bases from J, with 12 bases in between. The CDR3 reads CASKGWYNEQFF. The CDR3 DNA sequence: TGTGCCTCAAAAGGGTGGTACAATGAGCAGTTCTTC.

The rearrangement links TRBV20-1 to TRBJ2-2; 12 bases map to TRBD2. The junction had 8 bases not matched to a gene; V was cut back by 3 bases and J by 3 bases. Germline V gene lookup returns CDR1 DFQATT and CDR2 SNEGSKA (reference sequence). This CDR3 is 17 amino acids long. The CDR3 spells CSARVLAGGPYTGELFF. Written as DNA, the CDR3 is TGCAGTGCTAGGGTCCTAGCGGGGGGGCCGTACACCGGGGAGCTGTTTTTT.

This clonotype was detected once. The J gene is TRBJ2-5, the V gene TRBV4-1; D is unresolved. V lost 1 base and J lost 5, with 14 bases in between. Germline V lookup: CDR1 MGHRA, CDR2 YSYEKL. The CDR3 consists of 15 residues. The CDR3 region is CASSQVPDSEETQYF. CDR3 bases: TGCGCCAGCAGCCAAGTCCCCGACTCCGAGGAGACCCAGTACTTC.

In this sample, this clonotype turned up a few times. The chain has TRBV20-1 and TRBJ1-5; D uncertain. Germline V gene sequence: CDR1 DFQATT, CDR2 SNEGSKA (reference sequence). The ends were cut back, 6 bases at V and 3 bases at J, with 15 bases in the middle. The CDR3 length is 14 residues. The CDR3 loop reads CSAERVYSNQPQHF. CDR3 nucleotide sequence: TGCAGTGCAGAAAGGGTATATTCCAATCAGCCCCAGCATTTT.

The chain links TRBV27 to TRBJ2-7; 8 nucleotides line up with TRBD2. The germline V gene encodes CDR1 MNHEY and CDR2 SMNVEV (reference sequence). V shed 6 bases, J shed 3 bases, and the junction held 7 bases outside the gene matches. This CDR3 is built from 14 residues. The CDR3 here is CASSERGPRYEQYF. The CDR3 region has the DNA TGTGCCAGCAGCGAGCGGGGGCCACGCTACGAGCAGTACTTC.

This clonotype has only a few counts. The V gene is TRBV5-1, the J gene TRBJ2-4; 7 bases line up with TRBD2. There are 17 residues in the CDR3. The germline CDR1 and CDR2 sequences are SGHRS and YFSETQ. V gave up 4 bases and J gave up 4 bases; unmatched junction bases: 14. This chain's CDR3 is CASSAAAGGDSKNIQYF. The DNA for the CDR3 is TGCGCCAGCAGCGCCGCGGCTGGGGGGGATTCGAAAAACATTCAGTACTTC.

This chain uses TRBV3-1 with TRBJ2-7; D gene ambiguous. With 3 bases removed from V and 5 bases from J, the gap between germline ends came to 11 bases. The CDR3 consists of 13 residues. The germline gives CDR1 LGHDT, CDR2 YNNKEL (reference sequence). DNA of the CDR3: TGTGCCAGCAGCCATGGCGTTAAGGACGAGCAGTACTTC. Its translation: CASSHGVKDEQYF.

This clonotype was detected a few times. J is TRBJ2-3 and V is TRBV7-9; possibly TRBD1 for D (6 bases). Between the trimmed V and J ends, which lost 4 bases and 5 bases, there was a span of 13 bases. Germline values: CDR1 SEHNR, CDR2 FQNEAQ (reference sequence). This CDR3 has 14 residues. The CDR3 reads CASSSLQGRDTQYF. The CDR3 DNA is TGTGCCAGCAGCTCACTACAGGGAAGAGATACGCAGTATTTT. The entire variable domain, with the rest obtained from reference TRBV7-9 and TRBJ2-3, is as follows: DTGVSQNPRHKITKRGQNVTFRCDPISEHNRLYWYRQTLGQGPEFLTYFQNEAQLEKSRLLSDRFSAERPKGSFSTLEIQRTEQGDSAMYLCASSSLQGRDTQYFGPGTRLTVL.

This clonotype was picked up a small number of times. This sequence joins TRBV29-1 and TRBJ2-7, with D perhaps matching TRBD2 (6 bases). V lost 3 bases to trimming and J lost 2 bases, with 11 bases between them. CDR1 and CDR2 from the germline V gene are SQVTM and ANQGSEA. This CDR3 spans 13 amino acids. Here the CDR3 DNA reads TGCAGCGTTGAGGAGGGGCCCCCCTACGAGCAGTACTTC. This gives the protein CSVEEGPPYEQYF.

The genes are TRBV12-3 or TRBV12-4 and TRBJ2-7; 8 nucleotides align to TRBD1. J gave up 7 bases and V 3 bases, and 8 bases lay outside the gene matches. The CDR3 length is 14 residues. The CDR3 loop is CASSFTTGESEQYF. The CDR3 DNA reads TGTGCCAGCAGTTTTACGACAGGGGAATCAGAGCAGTACTTC.

This chain connects TRBV9 to TRBJ2-5; the match to TRBD1 covers 7 bases. Germline V gives CDR1 SGDLS, CDR2 YYNGEE. The length of the CDR3 is 17 residues. V gave up 0 bases and J gave up 0 bases; unmatched junction bases: 8. The CDR3 region is CASSVGALQGYQETQYF. CDR3 nucleotides: TGTGCCAGCAGCGTAGGAGCCCTACAGGGGTACCAAGAGACCCAGTACTTC.

The chain combines TRBV21-1 with TRBJ1-5; no DNA check was done on the table's D call, TRBD1. TRBV21-1 is assigned pseudogene status. The CDR3 covers 14 residues. Here the CDR3 reads CAPGGGWWNQPQHF. CDR3 coding DNA: TGTGCCCCTGGCGGGGGCTGGTGGAATCAGCCCCAGCATTTT.

In its sample, this clonotype was seen many times. The J gene is TRBJ2-4, the V gene TRBV2; 7 bases align to TRBD1. Germline V gives CDR1 SNHLY, CDR2 FYNNEI. This CDR3 region has 17 residues. Trimming took 8 bases from V and 0 from J; bases not matched to a gene: 13. The CDR3 nucleotides are TGTGCCAGCTACGGACAGGCGGGTTTGTTAGCCAAAAACATTCAGTACTTC. It codes for CASYGQAGLLAKNIQYF.

This clonotype was recorded a few times. The chain has TRBV15 and TRBJ2-5; D is uncertain. The germline V and J ends were trimmed by 5 bases and 1 base, with 14 bases remaining between them. There are 15 residues in the CDR3. Germline loops: CDR1 LNHNV, CDR2 YYDKDF (reference sequence). The CDR3 is CATSSHWTTQETQYF. The CDR3, as DNA: TGTGCCACCAGCTCACACTGGACGACCCAAGAGACCCAGTACTTC.

This clonotype occurred once. This chain uses TRBV7-9 with TRBJ2-2; D is unresolved. V was shortened by 2 bases and J by 5 bases, with 12 bases between the two germline ends. Germline V gene data show CDR1 as SEHNR and CDR2 as FQNEAQ (reference sequence). The CDR3 length is 15 residues. The CDR3 sequence: CASSLLPASTGELFF. In DNA form, the CDR3 reads TGTGCCAGCAGCTTATTACCAGCGAGTACCGGGGAGCTGTTTTTT.

In this sample, this clonotype turned up a few times. This chain uses TRBV7-9 with TRBJ2-7; tentatively, D is TRBD1 (6 bases). Germline CDR1 is SEHNR and CDR2 is FQNEAQ (reference sequence). Trimming pared 2 bases from V and 2 bases from J, leaving 16 bases between. CDR3 length: 16 amino acids. The CDR3 region has the DNA TGTGCCAGCAGCTTACCCCATGGGACACCGACCTACGAGCAGTACTTC. It encodes CASSLPHGTPTYEQYF.

This chain uses TRBV6-5 with TRBJ1-2, with D uncertain. Trimming removed 2 bases from V and 7 bases from J, with 17 bases in between. The CDR3 has 15 amino acids. From germline, CDR1 is MNHEY and CDR2 SVGAGI. The CDR3 region has the DNA TGTGCCAGCAGTTACGGTCTTTCGACAAACAGTGGCTACACCTTC. It translates to CASSYGLSTNSGYTF.

V gene TRBV2 combines with J gene TRBJ1-5; tentative D call: TRBD1 (5 bases). Trimming removed 5 bases from V and 3 bases from J, with 11 bases in between. The CDR3 is 14 residues long. Germline assignment: CDR1 SNHLY and CDR2 FYNNEI. CDR3 in amino acids: CASSTDTLNQPQHF. CDR3 coding DNA: TGTGCCAGCAGTACGGACACCCTCAATCAGCCCCAGCATTTT.

This clonotype has only a few counts. This sequence joins TRBV6-1 and TRBJ2-1; 12 bases match TRBD2. Germline V gene lookup returns CDR1 MNHNS and CDR2 SASEGT. V dropped 4 bases and J dropped 4; count of bases not matched to a gene: 20. The CDR3 runs to 21 residues. The CDR3 loop reads CASSGDQRPVPTSGGYNEQFF. CDR3 bases: TGTGCCAGCAGTGGCGACCAACGTCCCGTCCCTACTAGCGGGGGGTACAATGAGCAGTTCTTC.

As concerns this clonotype: Since the CDR3 does not end with the conserved phenylalanine or tryptophan, this likely comes from a read error. The CDR3 region is CASSVGGPDTQYI. CDR3 nucleotide sequence: TGCGCCAGCAGCGTGGGTGGTCCAGATACGCAGTATATT. The rearrangement joins TRBV5-1 to TRBJ2-3; D is ambiguous. CDR1 SGHRS and CDR2 YFSETQ come from the germline V gene. The CDR3 is 13 amino acids. V was shortened by 4 bases and J by 4 bases, with 10 bases between the two germline ends.

The chain couples TRBV12-3 or TRBV12-4 to TRBJ1-4; weak D call: TRBD1 (5 bases). The ends were cut back, 6 bases at V and 3 bases at J, with 11 bases in the middle. The CDR3 totals 14 residues. CDR3 amino acids: CASSPGWPNEKLFF. Written as DNA, the CDR3 is TGTGCCAGCAGCCCAGGGTGGCCTAATGAAAAACTGTTTTTT.

The V gene is TRBV12-3 or TRBV12-4, the J gene TRBJ2-1; tentatively, D is TRBD1 (6 bases). This CDR3 is built from 14 residues. The V end was cut by 8 bases, the J end by 9 bases, with 20 bases between. The CDR3 reads CASQAGDFGSEQFF. The DNA of the CDR3 is TGTGCCAGCCAGGCAGGGGATTTCGGTAGTGAGCAGTTCTTC.

The CDR3 nucleotides read TGTGCCAGCAGCGCCCGGGACAGACACTACGAGCAGTACTTC. It specifies CASSARDRHYEQYF. This sequence joins TRBV2 and TRBJ2-7, with TRBD1 identical over 7 bases. The CDR3 runs 14 residues. Trimming took 6 bases from V and 3 from J; bases not matched to a gene: 8. From germline, CDR1 is SNHLY and CDR2 FYNNEI.

V usage is TRBV9 and J usage is TRBJ2-1; no definite D call. V gave up 2 bases and J gave up 0 bases, with 12 bases separating them. The germline V gene has CDR1 SGDLS and CDR2 YYNGEE. The CDR3 is 16 residues long. CDR3 sequence reads: CASSVSLADSYNEQFF. The CDR3 DNA follows: TGTGCCAGCAGCGTCTCCCTTGCTGACTCCTACAATGAGCAGTTCTTC.